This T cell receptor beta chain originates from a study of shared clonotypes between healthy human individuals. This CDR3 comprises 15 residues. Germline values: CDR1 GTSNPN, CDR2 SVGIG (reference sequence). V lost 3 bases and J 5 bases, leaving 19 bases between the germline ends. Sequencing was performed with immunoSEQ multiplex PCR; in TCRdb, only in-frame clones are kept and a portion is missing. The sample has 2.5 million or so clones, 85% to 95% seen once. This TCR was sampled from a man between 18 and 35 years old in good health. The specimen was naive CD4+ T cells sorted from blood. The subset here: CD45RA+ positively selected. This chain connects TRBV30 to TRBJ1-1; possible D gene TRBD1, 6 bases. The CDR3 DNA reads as TGTGCCTGGAGGGGACAAATGACAGGAGGGACTGAAGCTTTCTTT. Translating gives CAWRGQMTGGTEAFF.